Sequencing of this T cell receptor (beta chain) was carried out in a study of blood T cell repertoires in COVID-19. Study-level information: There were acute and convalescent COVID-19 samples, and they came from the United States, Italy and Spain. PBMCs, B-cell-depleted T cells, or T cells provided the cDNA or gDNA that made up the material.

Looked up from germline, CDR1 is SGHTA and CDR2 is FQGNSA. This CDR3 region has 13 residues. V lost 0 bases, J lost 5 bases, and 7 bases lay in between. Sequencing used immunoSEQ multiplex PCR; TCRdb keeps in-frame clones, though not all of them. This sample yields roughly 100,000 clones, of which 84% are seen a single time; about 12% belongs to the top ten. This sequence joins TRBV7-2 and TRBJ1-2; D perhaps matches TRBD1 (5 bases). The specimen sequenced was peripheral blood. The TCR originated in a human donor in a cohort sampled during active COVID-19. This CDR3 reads CASSLARGYGYTF. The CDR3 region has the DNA TGTGCCAGCAGCTTAGCGCGGGGGTATGGCTACACCTTC. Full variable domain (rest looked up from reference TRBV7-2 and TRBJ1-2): GAGVSQSPSNKVTEKGKDVELRCDPISGHTALYWYRQSLGQGLEFLIYFQGNSAPDKSGLPSDRFSAERTGGSVSTLTIQRTQQEDSAVYLCASSLARGYGYTFGSGTRLTVV.